Following are 6 T cell receptor beta chains from one sample sequenced in a study of blood T cells in healthy people across ages. With a J-beta primer mix and a sample-barcoded 5' primer, a second PCR ran 7 to 11 cycles. In TCRdb, the 5' RACE reads were re-called with MiXCR into one record per CDR3 protein. This table holds over 500,000 distinct CDR3 sequences, approximately 52% found once. Sequencing input: blood. These receptor sequences come from a woman at least 80 years old in good health.

The rearrangement uses TRBV12-3 or TRBV12-4 and TRBJ2-2, with 8 nucleotides matching TRBD2. The CDR3 loop spans 15 amino acids. After removal of 5 bases from V and 6 bases from J, the junction contained 8 bases not matched to a gene. This CDR3 reads CASSLTSGPAGELFF. DNA of the CDR3: TGTGCCAGCAGTCTCACTAGCGGCCCTGCCGGGGAGCTGTTTTTT.

This clonotype turned up a few times. With a much larger clone just one base away, this may be a read error. J is TRBJ2-7 and V is TRBV6-6; TRBD2 is a possible D gene (5 bases). The V end lost 5 bases, the J end lost 4 bases, and 15 bases lay between the germline ends. The germline CDR1 and CDR2 sequences are MNHNY and SVGAGI (reference sequence). The CDR3 is made up of 14 amino acids. The CDR3 DNA is TGTGCCAGCAGTGACGGGCTAGCCAAGTACGAGCAGTACTTC. It is translated as CASSDGLAKYEQYF.

In this sample, this clonotype turned up many times. The J gene is TRBJ2-1, the V gene TRBV6-5; D gene ambiguous. Germline CDR1 reads MNHEY; CDR2 reads SVGAGI. The CDR3 sequence is 17 residues long. V shed 0 bases and J shed 3 bases, with 15 bases lying between them. This chain's CDR3 is CASSYSRDSLDYNEQFF. Written as DNA, the CDR3 is TGTGCCAGCAGTTACTCACGAGACTCGCTTGACTACAATGAGCAGTTCTTC.

The CDR3: CSVTGGISYGQYF. CDR3 coding DNA: TGCAGCGTAACGGGGGGGATTTCCTACGGGCAGTACTTC. The gene calls are TRBV29-1 and TRBJ2-5; 8 nucleotides agree with TRBD2. Germline V gene lookup returns CDR1 SQVTM and CDR2 ANQGSEA. J was trimmed by 11 bases and V by 6 bases; bases with no gene match: 14. The CDR3 covers 13 residues. The full variable domain, with the rest looked up from reference TRBV29-1 and TRBJ2-5, is SAVISQKPSRDICQRGTSLTIQCQVDSQVTMMFWYRQQPGQSLTLIATANQGSEATYESGFVIDKFPISRPNLTFSTLTVSNMSPEDSSIYLCSVTGGISYGQYFGPGTRLLVL.

The V and J genes are TRBV9 and TRBJ1-6; weak D call: TRBD1 (6 bases). Germline CDR1 is SGDLS and CDR2 is YYNGEE. Between the trimmed V and J ends, which lost 3 bases and 7 bases, there was a span of 14 bases. The CDR3 sequence is 15 residues long. The CDR3 DNA reads as TGTGCCAGCAGCGCAGTTACAGGGCTCAATTCACCCCTCCACTTT. Amino acids: CASSAVTGLNSPLHF.

This clonotype was recorded only once. V usage is TRBV2 and J usage is TRBJ1-6; D gene uncertain. Germline CDR1 SNHLY, CDR2 FYNNEI. This CDR3 is 16 amino acids long. Trimming cost V 0 bases and J 10 bases, with 16 bases left between them. CDR3 nucleotide sequence: TGTGCCAGCAGTGAAGCAGGACTGAGCGCGCACTCACCCCTCCACTTT. Translating gives CASSEAGLSAHSPLHF.